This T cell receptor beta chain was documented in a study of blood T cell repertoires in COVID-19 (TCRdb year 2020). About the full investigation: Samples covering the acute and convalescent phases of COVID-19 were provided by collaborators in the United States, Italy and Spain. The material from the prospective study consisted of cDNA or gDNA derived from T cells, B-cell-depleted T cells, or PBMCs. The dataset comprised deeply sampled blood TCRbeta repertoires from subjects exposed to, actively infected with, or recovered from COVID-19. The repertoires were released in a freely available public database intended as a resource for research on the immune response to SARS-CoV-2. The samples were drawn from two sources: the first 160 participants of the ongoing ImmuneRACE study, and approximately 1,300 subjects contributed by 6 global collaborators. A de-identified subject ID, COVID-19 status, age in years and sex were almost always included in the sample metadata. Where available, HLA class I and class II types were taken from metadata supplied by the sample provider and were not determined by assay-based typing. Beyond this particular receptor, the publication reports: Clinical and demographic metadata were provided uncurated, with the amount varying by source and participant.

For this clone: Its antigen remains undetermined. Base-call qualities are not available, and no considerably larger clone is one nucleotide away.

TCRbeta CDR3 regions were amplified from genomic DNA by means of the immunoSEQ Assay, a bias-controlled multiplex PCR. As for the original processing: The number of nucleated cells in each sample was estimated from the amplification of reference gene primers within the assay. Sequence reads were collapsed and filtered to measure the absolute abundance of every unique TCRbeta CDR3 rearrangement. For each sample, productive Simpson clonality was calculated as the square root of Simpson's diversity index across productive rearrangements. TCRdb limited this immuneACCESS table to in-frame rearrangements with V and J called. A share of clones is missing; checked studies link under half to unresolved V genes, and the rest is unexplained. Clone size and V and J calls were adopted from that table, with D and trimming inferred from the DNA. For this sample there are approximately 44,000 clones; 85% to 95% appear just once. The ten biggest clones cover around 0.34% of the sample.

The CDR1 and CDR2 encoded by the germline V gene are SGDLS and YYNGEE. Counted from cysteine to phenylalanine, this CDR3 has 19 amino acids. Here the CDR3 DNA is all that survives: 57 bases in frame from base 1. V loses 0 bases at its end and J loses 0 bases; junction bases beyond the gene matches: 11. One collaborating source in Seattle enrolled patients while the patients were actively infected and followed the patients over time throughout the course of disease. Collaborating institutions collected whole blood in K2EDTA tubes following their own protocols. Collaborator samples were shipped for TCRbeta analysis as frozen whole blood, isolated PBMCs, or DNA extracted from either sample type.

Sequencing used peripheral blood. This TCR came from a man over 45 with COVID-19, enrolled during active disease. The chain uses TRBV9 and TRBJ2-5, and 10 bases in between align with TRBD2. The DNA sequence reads TGTGCCAGCAGCGTAGCTGCCCTAGGACTAGCGGACCACCAAGAGACCCAGTACTTC. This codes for CASSVAALGLADHQETQYF.